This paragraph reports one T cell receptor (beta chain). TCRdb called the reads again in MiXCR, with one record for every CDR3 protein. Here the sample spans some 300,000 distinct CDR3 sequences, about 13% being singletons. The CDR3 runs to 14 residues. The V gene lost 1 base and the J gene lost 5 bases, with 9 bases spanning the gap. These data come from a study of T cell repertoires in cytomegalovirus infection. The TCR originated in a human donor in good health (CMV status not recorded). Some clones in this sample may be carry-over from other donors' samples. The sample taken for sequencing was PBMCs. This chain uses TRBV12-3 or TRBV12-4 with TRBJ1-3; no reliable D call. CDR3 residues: CASSLGQVRNTIYF. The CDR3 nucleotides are TGTGCCAGCAGTTTAGGGCAGGTTAGAAACACCATATATTTT.